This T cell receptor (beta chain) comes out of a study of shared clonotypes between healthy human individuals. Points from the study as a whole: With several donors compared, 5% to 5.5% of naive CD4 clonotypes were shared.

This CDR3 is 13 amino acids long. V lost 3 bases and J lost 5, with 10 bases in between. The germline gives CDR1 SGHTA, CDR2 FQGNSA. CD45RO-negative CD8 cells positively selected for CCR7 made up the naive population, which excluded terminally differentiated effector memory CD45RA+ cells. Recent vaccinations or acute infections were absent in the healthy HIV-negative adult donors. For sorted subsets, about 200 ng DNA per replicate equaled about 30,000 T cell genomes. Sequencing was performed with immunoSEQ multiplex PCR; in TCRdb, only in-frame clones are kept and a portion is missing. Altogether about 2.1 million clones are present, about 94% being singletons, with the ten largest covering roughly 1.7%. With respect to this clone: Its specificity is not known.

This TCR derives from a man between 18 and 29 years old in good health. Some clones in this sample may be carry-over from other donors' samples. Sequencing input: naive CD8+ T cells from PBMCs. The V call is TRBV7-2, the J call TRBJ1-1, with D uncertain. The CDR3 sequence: CASSLWEVTEAFF. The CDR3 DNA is TGTGCCAGCAGCTTGTGGGAAGTGACTGAAGCTTTCTTT.